Below are 14 T cell receptor beta chains sequenced from a single sample in a study of CD8 T cells in Susac syndrome. After extraction with the RNeasy kit, about 0.5 to 1 ug of the RNA was reverse transcribed using random hexamers. TCRdb redid the calling of the immunoSEQ multiplex PCR reads with MiXCR, one entry per CDR3 protein. The data hold roughly 180,000 distinct CDR3 sequences, with about 95% observed a single time. Material: CD4+ T cells from PBMCs. Receptor source: a human donor in good health.

This rearrangement joins TRBV20-1 to TRBJ2-3; 10 bases line up with TRBD2. Germline-derived CDR1 and CDR2 are DFQATT and SNEGSKA (reference sequence). The length of the CDR3 is 16 residues. J was trimmed by 0 bases and V by 6 bases; bases with no gene match: 9. The CDR3 spells CSAESGRAVSTDTQYF. CDR3 coding DNA: TGCAGTGCAGAGAGCGGGAGGGCCGTCAGCACAGATACGCAGTATTTT.

The chain joins TRBV11-2 to TRBJ2-7; 8 bases fit TRBD1. With 5 bases clipped from V and 6 bases from J, the junction kept 9 bases outside the gene matches. The CDR3 covers 14 residues. Germline assignment: CDR1 SGHAT and CDR2 FQNNGV. The DNA for the CDR3 is TGTGCCAGCAGCCCTCGGACAGGGCTCGGCGAGCAGTACTTC. Encoded protein: CASSPRTGLGEQYF.

The chain links TRBV9 to TRBJ2-1; the D is unclear. Trimming shortened V by 1 base and J by 8 bases, and 16 bases separated the two germline ends. CDR3 length: 15 amino acids. Germline lookup yields CDR1 SGDLS and CDR2 YYNGEE. The CDR3 protein is CASSVSIGVGDEQFF. In DNA form, the CDR3 reads TGTGCCAGCAGCGTAAGTATTGGTGTTGGCGATGAGCAGTTCTTC.

In regard to this clonotype: One end of the junction fails to match germline, which may point to a read error. V is TRBV5-1 and J is TRBJ1-1; D is uncertain. Germline-derived CDR1 and CDR2 are SGHRS and YFSETQ. The CDR3 is 12 amino acids. DNA of the CDR3: TGTGCCAGCAGCTTGGGCCTCACTGAAGCTTTCTTT. The encoded protein is CASSLGLTEAFF. The whole variable domain, filled in from reference TRBV5-1 and TRBJ1-1, reads KAGVTQTPRYLIKTRGQQVTLSCSPISGHRSVSWYQQTPGQGLQFLFEYFSETQRNKGNFPGRFSGRQFSNSRSEMNVSTLELGDSALYLCASSLGLTEAFFGQGTRLTVV.

This chain uses TRBV20-1 with TRBJ1-5; D remains ambiguous. V was clipped by 4 bases and J by 5 bases, with 9 bases between them. The CDR3 consists of 12 residues. Germline V gene sequence: CDR1 DFQATT, CDR2 SNEGSKA (reference sequence). The CDR3 sequence: CSAKKSDQPQHF. The CDR3 coding sequence is TGCAGTGCTAAGAAATCAGATCAGCCCCAGCATTTT.

The V gene is TRBV18, the J gene TRBJ1-5, with D perhaps TRBD1 (5 bases). The CDR3 loop spans 15 amino acids. V was trimmed by 3 bases and J by 2 bases, leaving 11 bases between them. CDR1 and CDR2 from the germline V gene are KGHSH and LQKENI. The CDR3 reads CASSPDQGGNQPQHF. DNA of the CDR3: TGTGCCAGCTCACCCGACCAGGGAGGCAATCAGCCCCAGCATTTT. Complete variable domain (other parts from reference TRBV18 and TRBJ1-5): NAGVMQNPRHLVRRRGQEARLRCSPMKGHSHVYWYRQLPEEGLKFMVYLQKENIIDESGMPKERFSAEFPKEGPSILRIQQVVRGDSAAYFCASSPDQGGNQPQHFGDGTRLSIL.

The chain has TRBV29-1 and TRBJ2-3; either TRBD1 or TRBD2 may fit D (6 bases each). V was shortened by 4 bases and J by 9 bases, with 14 bases between the two germline ends. The V gene's germline CDR1 is SQVTM and CDR2 ANQGSEA. This CDR3 has 12 residues. CDR3 sequence reads: CSVGGGTTTQYF. For the CDR3, the DNA is TGCAGCGTTGGGGGCGGGACAACAACGCAGTATTTT.

The chain joins TRBV18 to TRBJ2-4; D is unclear. The CDR3 sequence is 13 residues long. V shed 0 bases and J shed 6 bases, with 6 bases lying between them. Germline values: CDR1 KGHSH, CDR2 LQKENI. Here the CDR3 reads CASSPPSPNIQYF. The CDR3 nucleotides are TGTGCCAGCTCACCACCGTCTCCAAACATTCAGTACTTC.

The chain has TRBV25-1 and TRBJ1-2; 10 bases match TRBD1. This CDR3 has 14 amino acids. Germline V gene data show CDR1 as MGHDK and CDR2 as SYGVNS. The J segment lost 7 bases and the V segment lost 6 bases, leaving 8 bases of the junction unmatched. CDR3 sequence: CASSGPGQGSGYTF. The CDR3 region has the DNA TGTGCCAGCAGCGGACCGGGACAGGGGAGTGGCTACACCTTC.

The rearrangement links TRBV11-2 to TRBJ2-7, with D perhaps matching TRBD2 (5 bases). CDR1 is SGHAT, CDR2 FQNNGV, per germline. V was cut by 3 bases and J by 2 bases, with 8 bases left in between. This CDR3 is built from 13 residues. CDR3 amino acids: CASSFGLAYEQYF. The CDR3 coding sequence is TGTGCCAGCAGCTTCGGACTCGCCTACGAGCAGTACTTC.

V usage is TRBV13 and J usage is TRBJ2-5, with TRBD2 matching 12 bases. The CDR3 extends over 19 amino acids. Germline V gene data show CDR1 as PRHDT and CDR2 as FYEKMQ (reference sequence). Unmatched junction bases numbered 17, after V lost 6 bases and J lost 3 bases. The CDR3 sequence: CASRQSSGRARDDEETQYF. CDR3 DNA sequence: TGTGCCAGCAGACAATCTAGCGGGAGGGCCCGAGACGATGAAGAGACCCAGTACTTC.

This chain connects TRBV27 to TRBJ2-4, with D unresolved. Germline V lookup: CDR1 MNHEY, CDR2 SMNVEV (reference sequence). The CDR3 extends over 14 amino acids. Between the trimmed V and J ends, which lost 3 bases and 7 bases, there was a span of 13 bases. The CDR3, as DNA: TGTGCCAGCAGTTTTCTGGGTGGAGTTAACATTCAGTACTTC. The encoded protein is CASSFLGGVNIQYF.

This clonotype was seen a few times. V is TRBV7-2 and J is TRBJ2-7; D is undetermined. Deletions cut 5 bases from V and 0 bases from J, with 5 bases between. This CDR3 comprises 12 residues. Germline V gives CDR1 SGHTA, CDR2 FQGNSA. CDR3: CASSPNSYEQYF. CDR3 coding DNA: TGTGCCAGCAGCCCTAACTCCTACGAGCAGTACTTC.

This clonotype came up once. The chain joins TRBV29-1 to TRBJ2-3; TRBD1 matches at 10 bases. V lost 2 bases, J lost 5 bases, and 7 bases stayed unmatched. The CDR3 contains 15 residues. Germline loops: CDR1 SQVTM, CDR2 ANQGSEA. CDR3 nucleotide sequence: TGCAGCGTTGAACGTGGACAGGGGGTAGGAGATACGCAGTATTTT. Residues: CSVERGQGVGDTQYF.